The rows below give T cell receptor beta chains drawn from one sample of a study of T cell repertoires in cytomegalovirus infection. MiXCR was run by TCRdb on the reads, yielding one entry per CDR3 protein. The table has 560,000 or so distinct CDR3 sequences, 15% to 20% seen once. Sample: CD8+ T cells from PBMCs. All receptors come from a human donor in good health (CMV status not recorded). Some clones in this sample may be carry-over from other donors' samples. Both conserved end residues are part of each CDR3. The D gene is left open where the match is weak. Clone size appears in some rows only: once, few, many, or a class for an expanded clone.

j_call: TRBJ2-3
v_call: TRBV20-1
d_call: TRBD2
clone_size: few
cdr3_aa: CSGTGLASDTQYF
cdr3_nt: TGCAGTGGAACTGGACTAGCGTCAGATACGCAGTATTTT

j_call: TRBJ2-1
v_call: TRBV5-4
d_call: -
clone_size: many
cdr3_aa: CASSPSGHSYNEQFF
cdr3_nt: TGTGCCAGCAGCCCAAGCGGGCACTCCTACAATGAGCAGTTCTTC

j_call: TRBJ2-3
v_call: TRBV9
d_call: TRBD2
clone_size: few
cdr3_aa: CASSVQGLETDTQYF
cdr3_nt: TGTGCCAGCAGCGTACAGGGACTAGAAACAGATACGCAGTATTTT

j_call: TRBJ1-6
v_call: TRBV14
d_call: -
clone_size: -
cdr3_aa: CASSQTGTNSPLHF
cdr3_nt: TGTGCCAGCAGTCAAACAGGGACCAATTCACCCCTCCACTTT

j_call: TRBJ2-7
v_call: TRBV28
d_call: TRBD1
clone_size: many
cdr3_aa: CASSTGTVRSYEQYF
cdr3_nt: TGTGCCAGCAGTACGGGGACAGTTCGCTCCTACGAGCAGTACTTC

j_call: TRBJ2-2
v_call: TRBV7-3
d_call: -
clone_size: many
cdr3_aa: CASSLTGGGRHTGELFF
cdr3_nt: TGTGCCAGCAGCTTAACGGGGGGGGGGCGCCACACCGGGGAGCTGTTTTTT

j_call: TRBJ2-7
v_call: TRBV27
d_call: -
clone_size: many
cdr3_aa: CASSFADSSYEQYF
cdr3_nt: TGTGCCAGCAGTTTTGCGGATAGCTCCTACGAGCAGTACTTC

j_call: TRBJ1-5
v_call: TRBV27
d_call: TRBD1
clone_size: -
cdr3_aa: CASSHRAGGARNQPQHF
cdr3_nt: TGTGCCAGCAGTCATAGGGCAGGGGGCGCGAGGAATCAGCCCCAGCATTTT

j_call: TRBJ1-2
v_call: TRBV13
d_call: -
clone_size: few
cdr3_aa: CASSPLGGKRVNYGYTF
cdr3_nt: TGTGCCAGCAGCCCCCTGGGGGGGAAACGGGTTAACTATGGCTACACCTTC

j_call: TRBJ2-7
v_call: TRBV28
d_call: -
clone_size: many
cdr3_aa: CASNRPRQALSYEQYF
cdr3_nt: TGTGCCAGCAATCGACCAAGACAGGCTCTCTCCTACGAGCAGTACTTC

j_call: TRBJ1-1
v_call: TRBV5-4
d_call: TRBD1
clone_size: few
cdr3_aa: CASSLTLGTGLELNTEAFF
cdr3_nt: TGTGCCAGCAGCTTGACGCTTGGGACAGGGCTCGAACTGAACACTGAAGCTTTCTTT

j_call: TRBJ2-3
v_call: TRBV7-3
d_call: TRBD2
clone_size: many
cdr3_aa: CASSPHPVAGGTDTQYF
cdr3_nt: TGTGCCAGCAGCCCACATCCGGTAGCGGGGGGCACAGATACGCAGTATTTT

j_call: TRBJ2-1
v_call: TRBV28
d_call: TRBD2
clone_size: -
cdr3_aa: CASSLGLAGMDEQFF
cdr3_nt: TGTGCCAGCAGTTTAGGGCTAGCGGGCATGGATGAGCAGTTCTTC

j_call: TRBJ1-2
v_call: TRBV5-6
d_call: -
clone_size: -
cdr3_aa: CASSNGGRGGYTF
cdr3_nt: TGTGCCAGCAGTAATGGAGGCAGGGGAGGCTACACCTTC

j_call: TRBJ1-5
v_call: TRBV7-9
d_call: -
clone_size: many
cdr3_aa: CASSSTGSLAQPQHF
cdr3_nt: TGTGCCAGCAGCTCGACAGGTTCTCTGGCTCAGCCCCAGCATTTT

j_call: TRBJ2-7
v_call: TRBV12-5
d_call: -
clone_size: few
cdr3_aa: CASGLARGEQYF
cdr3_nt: TGTGCTAGTGGTTTGGCGCGGGGAGAGCAGTACTTC

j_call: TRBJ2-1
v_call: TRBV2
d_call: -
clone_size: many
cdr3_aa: CASREPELSWLLSYNEQFF
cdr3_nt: TGTGCCAGCAGAGAACCTGAGCTTTCATGGCTGCTCTCCTACAATGAGCAGTTCTTC

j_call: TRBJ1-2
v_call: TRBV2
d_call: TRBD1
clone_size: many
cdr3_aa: CASGTASPPLYGYTF
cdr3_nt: TGTGCCAGTGGGACAGCGAGTCCCCCTTTATATGGCTACACCTTC

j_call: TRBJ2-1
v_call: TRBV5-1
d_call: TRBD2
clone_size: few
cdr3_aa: CASSLAASGRSYNEQFF
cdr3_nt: TGCGCCAGCAGCCTTGCGGCTAGCGGGAGGTCCTACAATGAGCAGTTCTTC

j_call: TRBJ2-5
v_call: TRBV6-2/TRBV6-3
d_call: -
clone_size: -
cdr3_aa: CASSYPLAETQYF
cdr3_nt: TGTGCCAGCAGTTACCCGTTAGCAGAGACCCAGTACTTC

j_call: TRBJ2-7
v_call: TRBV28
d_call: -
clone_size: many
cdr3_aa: CASRGTHQVRSEQYF
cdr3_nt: TGTGCCAGCAGGGGGACACACCAAGTTCGAAGCGAGCAGTACTTC

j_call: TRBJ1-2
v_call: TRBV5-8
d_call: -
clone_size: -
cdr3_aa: CASSLEPGQDGYTF
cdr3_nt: TGTGCCAGCAGCTTGGAACCAGGGCAGGATGGCTACACCTTC

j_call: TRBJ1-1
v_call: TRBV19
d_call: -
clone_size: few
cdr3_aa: CASSIVRGGTEAFF
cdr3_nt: TGTGCCAGTAGTATAGTTCGGGGGGGGACTGAAGCTTTCTTT

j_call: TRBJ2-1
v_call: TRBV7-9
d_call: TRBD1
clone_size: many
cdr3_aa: CASSSPGQVKIDNEQFF
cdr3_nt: TGTGCCAGCAGCTCGCCGGGACAGGTGAAGATAGACAATGAGCAGTTCTTC

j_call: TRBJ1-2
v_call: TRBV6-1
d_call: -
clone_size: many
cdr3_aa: CASSEAPGAGYTF
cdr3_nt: TGTGCCAGCAGTGAAGCGCCGGGGGCTGGCTACACCTTC

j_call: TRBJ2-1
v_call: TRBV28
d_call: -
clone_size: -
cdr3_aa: CASRFSRDYNEQFF
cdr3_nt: TGTGCCAGCCGGTTCTCCCGGGATTACAATGAGCAGTTCTTC

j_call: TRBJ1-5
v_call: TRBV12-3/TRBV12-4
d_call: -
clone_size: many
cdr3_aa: CASSLQEFNQPQHF
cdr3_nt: TGTGCCAGCAGTTTACAGGAATTCAATCAGCCCCAGCATTTT

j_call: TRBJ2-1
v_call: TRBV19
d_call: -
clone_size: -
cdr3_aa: CASSINLASSYNEQFF
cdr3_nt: TGTGCCAGTAGTATAAACCTAGCGAGCTCCTACAATGAGCAGTTCTTC

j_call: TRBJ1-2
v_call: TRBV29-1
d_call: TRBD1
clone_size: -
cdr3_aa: CSVAGTGEGYGYTF
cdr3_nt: TGCAGCGTTGCCGGGACAGGGGAAGGCTATGGCTACACCTTC

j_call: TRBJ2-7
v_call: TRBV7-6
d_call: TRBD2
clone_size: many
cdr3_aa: CASGGGDYEQYF
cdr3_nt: TGTGCCAGCGGGGGGGGTGACTACGAGCAGTACTTC

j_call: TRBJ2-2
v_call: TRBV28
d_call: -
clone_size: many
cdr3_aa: CASSPAEDGINTGELFF
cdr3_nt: TGTGCCAGCAGCCCCGCGGAAGACGGTATAAACACCGGGGAGCTGTTTTTT

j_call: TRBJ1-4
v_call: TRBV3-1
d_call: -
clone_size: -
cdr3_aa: CASSQVGLNNEKLFF
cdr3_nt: TGTGCCAGCAGCCAAGTCGGCCTGAATAATGAAAAACTGTTTTTT

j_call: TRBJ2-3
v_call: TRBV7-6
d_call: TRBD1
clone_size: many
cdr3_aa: CASSAGQAPSGDTQYF
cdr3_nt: TGTGCCAGCAGCGCGGGACAGGCGCCCTCGGGAGATACGCAGTATTTT

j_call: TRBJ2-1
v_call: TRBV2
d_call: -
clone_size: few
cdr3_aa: CASSEGALRGPRNEQFF
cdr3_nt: TGTGCCAGCAGTGAGGGGGCTTTGCGGGGCCCGAGGAATGAGCAGTTCTTC

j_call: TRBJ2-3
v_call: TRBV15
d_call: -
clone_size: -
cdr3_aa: CATSPHGGADTQYF
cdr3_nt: TGTGCCACCAGCCCTCACGGAGGCGCAGATACGCAGTATTTT

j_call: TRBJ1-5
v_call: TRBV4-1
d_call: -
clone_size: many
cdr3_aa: CASSHYKIEGNQPQHF
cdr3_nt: TGCGCCAGCAGCCATTACAAGATAGAAGGGAATCAGCCCCAGCATTTT

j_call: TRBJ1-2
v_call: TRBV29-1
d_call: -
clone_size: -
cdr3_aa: CSVEDVGDTYGYTF
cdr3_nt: TGCAGCGTTGAAGATGTCGGGGACACCTATGGCTACACCTTC

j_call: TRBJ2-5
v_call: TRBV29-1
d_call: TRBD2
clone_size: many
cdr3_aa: CSVESGSRQETQYF
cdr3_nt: TGCAGCGTTGAAAGCGGGAGTCGACAAGAGACCCAGTACTTC